The 14 T cell receptor beta chains below were found in one sample sequenced in a study of T-cell reconstitution after alpha-beta-depleted transplantation in children. Construction of the TCRbeta library involved unique molecular identifiers. A single record per CDR3 protein comes from TCRdb applying MiXCR to the PCR reads. Found here are under 450,000 distinct CDR3 sequences, around 15% of them singletons; the top ten hold over 25%. Sequencing was performed on PBMCs, mostly from graft donor cells, taken 360 days after TCRalphabeta/CD19-depleted stem cell transplant. The receptors shown here come from a boy younger than two who had a stem cell transplant for Wiskott-Aldrich syndrome, so the T cells may come from the graft donor.

The CDR3 DNA is TGTGCCAGCAGTTTCTCAGGGAACTATGGCTACACCTTC. It encodes CASSFSGNYGYTF. The chain joins TRBV12-3 or TRBV12-4 to TRBJ1-2; a weak D match, TRBD1 (5 bases). The CDR3 runs to 13 residues. Trimming pared 3 bases from V and 2 bases from J, leaving 7 bases between.

The chain has TRBV20-1 and TRBJ1-4; D call uncertain. CDR1 is DFQATT, CDR2 SNEGSKA, per germline (reference sequence). V shed 5 bases and J shed 5 bases, with 9 bases lying between them. The CDR3 runs 12 residues. The CDR3, as DNA: TGCAGTGCTCTTGGAGGGAATGAAAAACTGTTTTTT. Its protein product is CSALGGNEKLFF.

At least ten counts were recorded for this clonotype. The rearrangement joins TRBV7-9 to TRBJ2-2; D is possibly TRBD1 (6 bases). V was pared by 1 base and J by 4 bases, with 10 bases between. In germline, CDR1 is SEHNR, CDR2 FQNEAQ (reference sequence). The CDR3 sequence is 15 residues long. CDR3 sequence reads: CASSLEGQSTGELFF. The CDR3 DNA reads as TGTGCCAGCAGCTTAGAAGGACAGTCCACCGGGGAGCTGTTTTTT.

The sample holds a few counts of this clonotype. V is TRBV7-6 and J is TRBJ2-3; D may be TRBD2 (5 bases). This CDR3 contains 12 residues. Trimming pared 4 bases from V and 8 bases from J, leaving 10 bases between. Per the germline V gene, CDR1 is SGHVS and CDR2 is FNYEAQ. The CDR3 coding sequence is TGTGCCAGCAGCTACACCCGGGGTACGCAGTATTTT. It specifies CASSYTRGTQYF.

This clonotype occurred a few times. The chain is built from TRBV5-1 and TRBJ2-5; perhaps TRBD1 as D (6 bases). The V gene's germline CDR1 is SGHRS and CDR2 YFSETQ. The V gene lost 4 bases and the J gene lost 5 bases, with 9 bases spanning the gap. The CDR3 runs 12 residues. The CDR3 spells CASSHDRETQYF. The CDR3 bases are TGCGCCAGCAGCCACGACAGGGAGACCCAGTACTTC.

The chain uses TRBV7-6 and TRBJ2-7; TRBD1 aligns across 9 bases. Germline loops: CDR1 SGHVS, CDR2 FNYEAQ. V was clipped by 3 bases and J by 3 bases; unmatched bases: 3. This CDR3 is 14 amino acids long. The CDR3 sequence is CASSLRDRDYEQYF. CDR3 coding DNA: TGTGCCAGCAGCTTGCGGGACAGGGACTACGAGCAGTACTTC.

This clonotype was counted at least ten times. The V call is TRBV5-1, the J call TRBJ1-1; the match to TRBD1 covers 7 bases. Germline V gene sequence: CDR1 SGHRS, CDR2 YFSETQ. The CDR3 has 14 amino acids. The J segment lost 10 bases and the V segment lost 1 base, leaving 10 bases of the junction unmatched. CDR3 amino acids: CASSLPRQGHRAFF. The CDR3 DNA is TGCGCCAGCAGCTTGCCTCGACAGGGACATAGAGCTTTCTTT.

This sequence joins TRBV3-1 and TRBJ2-3; D not resolved. Germline V gives CDR1 LGHDT, CDR2 YNNKEL (reference sequence). Trimming cost V 2 bases and J 2 bases, with 11 bases left between them. This CDR3 is built from 15 residues. This CDR3 is CASSQNKLFTDTQYF. The CDR3 DNA follows: TGTGCCAGCAGCCAAAATAAACTTTTCACAGATACGCAGTATTTT.

The CDR3 here is CASSLSGSRQTQYF. CDR3 nucleotides: TGTGCCAGCAGCCTTAGCGGGAGTCGGCAGACCCAGTACTTC. The chain links TRBV7-9 to TRBJ2-5; TRBD2 matches at 9 bases. Germline assignment: CDR1 SEHNR and CDR2 FQNEAQ (reference sequence). V lost 5 bases and J lost 6; bases outside the gene matches: 7. The CDR3 extends over 14 amino acids.

This clonotype has ten or more counts. The V gene is TRBV9, the J gene TRBJ2-1; D is tentatively TRBD1 or TRBD2 (7 bases each). CDR3 length: 14 amino acids. Trimming left V 0 bases short and J 8 bases short, with 12 bases between. Germline V gene lookup returns CDR1 SGDLS and CDR2 YYNGEE. The CDR3 sequence is CASSVVPGGDEQFF. The CDR3 DNA sequence: TGTGCCAGCAGCGTAGTTCCAGGGGGGGATGAGCAGTTCTTC.

The V gene is TRBV7-9, the J gene TRBJ2-3; TRBD2 agrees at 8 bases. Germline assignment: CDR1 SEHNR and CDR2 FQNEAQ (reference sequence). CDR3 size: 15 residues. V shed 3 bases, J shed 2 bases, and the junction held 4 bases outside the gene matches. The CDR3 region has the DNA TGTGCCAGCAGCTTGGGGACTAGAGACACAGATACGCAGTATTTT. Its translation is CASSLGTRDTDTQYF.

The sample holds one count of this clonotype. The CDR3 DNA reads TGTGCCAGCAGCCCCGGGACTAGTACTTACAATGAGCAGTTCTTC. It codes for CASSPGTSTYNEQFF. The chain has TRBV11-2 and TRBJ2-1, with 8 bases that match TRBD2. The germline V gene has CDR1 SGHAT and CDR2 FQNNGV. The CDR3 consists of 15 residues. The V gene end was trimmed by 5 bases and the J gene end by 4 bases; junction bases not matched to a gene: 7.

This clonotype was seen more than once but under ten times. V and J are TRBV3-1 and TRBJ2-7; a possible D gene is TRBD2 (5 bases). This CDR3 has 14 amino acids. Per germline, CDR1 LGHDT and CDR2 YNNKEL (reference sequence). Trimming removed 1 base from V and 1 base from J, with 8 bases in between. In nucleotides, the CDR3 is TGTGCCAGCAGCCAAGGGCCGGGGTCCTACGAGCAGTACTTC. Its protein product is CASSQGPGSYEQYF.

The chain uses TRBV5-1 and TRBJ2-7; no firm D call. Germline values: CDR1 SGHRS, CDR2 YFSETQ. V lost 7 bases, J lost 7 bases, and 6 bases lay in between. The CDR3 runs 9 residues. DNA for the CDR3: TGCGCCAGCTACGGGGAGCAGTACTTC. It yields the protein CASYGEQYF.